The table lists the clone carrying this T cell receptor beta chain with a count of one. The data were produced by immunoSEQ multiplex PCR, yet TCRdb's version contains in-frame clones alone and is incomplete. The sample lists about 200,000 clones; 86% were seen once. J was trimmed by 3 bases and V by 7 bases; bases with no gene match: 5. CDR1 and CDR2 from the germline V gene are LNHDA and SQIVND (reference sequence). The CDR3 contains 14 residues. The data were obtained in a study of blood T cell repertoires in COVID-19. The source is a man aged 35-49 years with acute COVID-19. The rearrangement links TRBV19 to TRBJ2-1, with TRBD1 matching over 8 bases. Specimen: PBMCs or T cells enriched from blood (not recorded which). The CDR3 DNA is TGTGCCAGTAAGTCAGGGGGCCTCTACAATGAGCAGTTCTTC. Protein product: CASKSGGLYNEQFF.